Listed below are T cell receptor beta chains from one sample, sequenced in a study of technical replicates of blood from a few donors. Assay: immunoSEQ multiplex PCR; the TCRdb copy retains only in-frame clones and omits some. The sample shows tens of thousands of clones, about nine tenths of them seen only once. Sequencing was performed on T cells isolated from PBMCs. These receptors all stem from a human donor in good health. The CDR3 runs from the conserved cysteine through the conserved F or W. Fields, in order: D gene, J gene, clone size, V gene, CDR3 DNA, CDR3 protein. D genes are given only for firm matches. For some rows the clone size is stated as once, few or many, or as a class when expanded; others skip it.

NA TRBJ2-5 NA TRBV19 TGTGCCAGTAGTATGGGGACACAAGAGACCCAGTACTTC CASSMGTQETQYF
NA TRBJ2-1 NA TRBV28 TGTGCCAGCAGTCCAGAAGCGGGTCGACGGAATGAGCAGTTCTTC CASSPEAGRRNEQFF
NA TRBJ2-7 NA TRBV4-1 TGCGCCAGCAGCCAAGTACAGGGTTTCGAGCAGTACTTC CASSQVQGFEQYF
NA TRBJ2-7 NA TRBV28 TGTGCCAGCAGAGGCCGAGCGGTTTACTCCTACGAGCAGTACTTC CASRGRAVYSYEQYF
TRBD1 TRBJ2-6 NA TRBV19 TGTGCCAGTAGTGAGGACAGGTTTTCTGGGGCCAACGTCCTGACTTTC CASSEDRFSGANVLTF
TRBD2 TRBJ2-5 NA TRBV5-4 TGTGCCAGCAGCTCGAGTAGCGGGAGGCGGGAGACCCAGTACTTC CASSSSSGRRETQYF
NA TRBJ2-2 NA TRBV5-1 TGCGCCAGCAGCTTGGGAGGACATCACACCGGGGAGCTGTTTTTT CASSLGGHHTGELFF
TRBD1 TRBJ1-4 NA TRBV30 TGTGCCTGGGACACACAGGGGTCTAATGAAAAACTGTTTTTT CAWDTQGSNEKLFF
NA TRBJ1-2 NA TRBV9 TGTGCCAGCAGCGTAGATGCAGGAGGTGGCTACACCTTC CASSVDAGGGYTF
NA TRBJ1-2 NA TRBV30 TGTGCCTGGAGGGTGAAGGGAGTGTTGTATGGCTACACCTTC CAWRVKGVLYGYTF
TRBD1 TRBJ2-7 NA TRBV4-2 TGTGCCAGCAGCCAAGAGGACAGGGGCGACGAGCAGTACTTC CASSQEDRGDEQYF
TRBD1 TRBJ1-2 NA TRBV25-1 TGTGCCAGCAGTGGAGCGGGACAGGGGGCCGCTAACTATGGCTACACCTTC CASSGAGQGAANYGYTF
NA TRBJ2-1 NA TRBV5-4 TGTGCCAGCAGCTTGGGAGGCTGGGGGCTCTCCTACAATGAGCAGTTCTTC CASSLGGWGLSYNEQFF
TRBD1 TRBJ1-2 NA TRBV4-1 TGCGCCAGCAGCCATTCCGACAGGGGACATGGCTACACCTTC CASSHSDRGHGYTF
NA TRBJ1-5 NA TRBV2 TGTGCCAGCAGTGAAGTTAGTGTCAGCAGACTCAATCAGCCCCAGCATTTT CASSEVSVSRLNQPQHF
TRBD2 TRBJ2-1 once TRBV7-3 TGTGCCAGCAGTCAGAACCCGGGACTAGTCAGCGATGAGCAGTTCTTC CASSQNPGLVSDEQFF
NA TRBJ2-1 few TRBV6-4 TGTGCCAGCAGTGAAGGGCTAGCATACTACAATGAGCAGTTCTTC CASSEGLAYYNEQFF
TRBD1 TRBJ2-7 NA TRBV4-1 TGCGCCAGCAGCCCCAAGATATTCAGGACAGGGGGCCAAGACTACGAGCAGTACTTC CASSPKIFRTGGQDYEQYF
TRBD1 TRBJ2-2 NA TRBV7-3 TGTGCCAGCAGCTCGCCGGGACAGGGGTCGAACACCGGGGAGCTGTTTTTT CASSSPGQGSNTGELFF
NA TRBJ1-5 NA TRBV27 TGTGCCAGCAGTTACCATGCAGACAATCAGCCCCAGCATTTT CASSYHADNQPQHF
NA TRBJ1-2 NA TRBV4-1 TGCGCCAGCAGCGCTTTTATAATGGGCGGCTACACCTTC CASSAFIMGGYTF
TRBD1 TRBJ1-3 NA TRBV2 TGTGCCAGCAGAGACTACAGGGGAGGAACTGGAAACACCATATATTTT CASRDYRGGTGNTIYF
NA TRBJ2-1 NA TRBV10-3 TGTGCCATCAGTGGAGTAGGAGTCTCCTACAATGAGCAGTTCTTC CAISGVGVSYNEQFF